These 32 T cell receptor beta chains came from one sample sequenced in a study of T cell repertoires in cytomegalovirus infection. TCRdb itself ran the reads through MiXCR, one entry per CDR3 protein. The sample lists about 35,000 distinct CDR3 sequences, just over 50% occurring once. The antigens for these receptors are not known. Sequenced here: CD8+ T cells from cultured PBMCs, sampled from culture after CMV antigen stimulation. These receptors were obtained from a human donor in good health (CMV status not recorded). Some clones in this sample may be carry-over from other donors' samples.

The rearrangement links TRBV11-2 to TRBJ2-5, with TRBD2 matching over 10 bases. The trim removed 2 bases at V and 3 bases at J, leaving 3 bases unmatched. The germline CDR1 and CDR2 sequences are SGHAT and FQNNGV. This CDR3 has 15 residues. The DNA of the CDR3 is TGTGCCAGCAGCTTAAGGACTAGCGGTAAAGAGACCCAGTACTTC. Translating it yields CASSLRTSGKETQYF.

This chain links TRBV7-2 with TRBJ1-2; the match to TRBD1 covers 11 bases. CDR1 and CDR2 (germline): SGHTA, FQGNSA. This CDR3 comprises 13 residues. V was pared by 7 bases and J by 8 bases, with 6 bases of the junction left unmatched. The DNA of the CDR3 is TGTGCCAGCATCGGACAGGGGGCTCGGGGCTACACCTTC. Its translation is CASIGQGARGYTF.

The V and J genes are TRBV13 and TRBJ2-7; D gene unclear. Germline loops: CDR1 PRHDT, CDR2 FYEKMQ (reference sequence). V was pared by 3 bases and J by 7 bases, with 13 bases between. This CDR3 has 13 residues. CDR3 residues: CASSFRRVLEQYF. The CDR3 DNA reads TGTGCCAGCAGCTTCCGCCGGGTCCTGGAGCAGTACTTC.

The rearrangement links TRBV27 to TRBJ2-1; TRBD2 matches at 8 bases. Germline V gives CDR1 MNHEY, CDR2 SMNVEV (reference sequence). Trimming at V came to 2 bases and at J to 10 bases, leaving 7 bases not matched to a gene. The length of the CDR3 is 14 residues. The CDR3 region is CASSLPGGPWEQFF. For the CDR3, the DNA is TGTGCCAGCAGTTTACCGGGAGGGCCATGGGAGCAGTTCTTC.

This clonotype was observed a handful of times. Relative to the germline gene, one junction end is altered; a read error may explain this. The chain employs TRBV4-2 and TRBJ1-1, with D unclear. The CDR3 covers 12 residues. Looked up from germline, CDR1 is LGHNA and CDR2 is YNFKEQ. The CDR3 protein is CASSGENIEAFF. DNA for the CDR3: TGTGCCAGCAGCGGAGAGAACATTGAAGCTTTCTTT.

The table lists this clonotype with a few counts. The chain is built from TRBV7-4 and TRBJ1-1; 8 bases line up with TRBD1. With V trimmed by 2 bases and J by 1 base, 6 bases remained unmatched. This CDR3 comprises 16 residues. Germline loops: CDR1 SGHVT, CDR2 SQSDAQ. Written as DNA, the CDR3 is TGTGCCAGCAGCTTACGCCGGGGGACAGGGAACACTGAAGCTTTCTTT. It specifies CASSLRRGTGNTEAFF.

This clonotype was observed a handful of times. The chain employs TRBV27 and TRBJ2-7; 11 bases match TRBD2. From germline, CDR1 is MNHEY and CDR2 SMNVEV (reference sequence). V trimming: 5 bases; J trimming: 6 bases; junction bases outside the gene matches: 9. There are 15 residues in the CDR3. As DNA, the CDR3 is TGTGCCAGCAGTCCTCCCTCGGGACTAGCGGCCGAGCAGTACTTC. It encodes CASSPPSGLAAEQYF.

The CDR3 nucleotides are TGTGCCAGCAGCTTCGCACTCACCGGGGAGCTGTTTTTT. Its protein product is CASSFALTGELFF. J is TRBJ2-2 and V is TRBV7-9; D unclear. The CDR3 length is 13 residues. Trimming pared 3 bases from V and 4 bases from J, leaving 6 bases between. Germline V gives CDR1 SEHNR, CDR2 FQNEAQ (reference sequence).

This clonotype came up once. The V gene is TRBV5-1, the J gene TRBJ2-2, with D perhaps TRBD2 (7 bases). With 5 bases removed from V and 2 bases from J, the gap between germline ends came to 19 bases. CDR3 length equals 17 residues. CDR1 and CDR2 (germline): SGHRS, YFSETQ. This CDR3 reads CASRRGTTGANTGELFF. The CDR3 DNA is TGCGCCAGCAGGAGGGGGACTACCGGGGCAAACACCGGGGAGCTGTTTTTT.

This clonotype was observed a handful of times. V usage is TRBV7-9 and J usage is TRBJ2-4; TRBD2 might be the D (6 bases). Trimming left V 2 bases short and J 8 bases short, with 10 bases between. The CDR3 totals 13 residues. Germline assignment: CDR1 SEHNR and CDR2 FQNEAQ (reference sequence). The chain's CDR3 is CASSLTGGDIQYF. As DNA, the CDR3 is TGTGCCAGCAGCTTAACCGGGGGAGACATTCAGTACTTC.

CDR3 nucleotides: TGCGCCAGCAGCCAAGATGGGGGATCCACTGAAGCTTTCTTT. Translated, it gives CASSQDGGSTEAFF. V is TRBV4-1 and J is TRBJ1-1; D perhaps matches TRBD1 (5 bases). Germline V gives CDR1 MGHRA, CDR2 YSYEKL. V lost 0 bases and J 4 bases, leaving 9 bases between the germline ends. The CDR3 sequence is 14 residues long.

This clonotype appeared once. This chain connects TRBV2 to TRBJ1-1, with 9 positions matching TRBD1. The V gene's germline CDR1 is SNHLY and CDR2 FYNNEI. Trimming at V came to 10 bases and at J to 2 bases, leaving 5 bases not matched to a gene. CDR3 length: 13 residues. CDR3 nucleotide sequence: TGTGCCATCCGGACAGGGGCTAACACTGAAGCTTTCTTT. It is translated as CAIRTGANTEAFF.

This clonotype was observed a handful of times. This rearrangement joins TRBV11-2 to TRBJ2-7; TRBD2 might be the D (5 bases). The V gene's germline CDR1 is SGHAT and CDR2 FQNNGV. CDR3 length: 16 amino acids. V was pared by 4 bases and J by 1 base, with 17 bases between. The CDR3 here is CASSSTSQGLSYEQYF. CDR3 DNA sequence: TGTGCCAGCAGCTCGACCTCGCAAGGACTGTCCTACGAGCAGTACTTC.

The CDR3 DNA reads as TGTGCCAGCAGCCCCGGTCCAGCAGACACAGATACGCAGTATTTT. Translating it yields CASSPGPADTDTQYF. The rearrangement uses TRBV7-2 and TRBJ2-3; D unclear. Germline V gene lookup returns CDR1 SGHTA and CDR2 FQGNSA. This CDR3 is 15 amino acids long. Deletions cut 5 bases from V and 2 bases from J, with 14 bases between.

In this sample, this clonotype turned up a few times. This sequence joins TRBV28 and TRBJ2-7; maybe TRBD1 (6 bases). The CDR3 runs 17 residues. V lost 4 bases and J 6 bases, leaving 25 bases between the germline ends. Germline values: CDR1 MDHEN, CDR2 SYDVKM. Here the CDR3 reads CASSSPRAVGGFLEQYF. The CDR3 region has the DNA TGTGCCAGCAGTTCACCCCGAGCTGTAGGGGGTTTCCTCGAGCAGTACTTC.

The chain recombines TRBV7-6 with TRBJ1-1, with unresolved D. CDR1 and CDR2 from the germline V gene are SGHVS and FNYEAQ. V was clipped by 5 bases and J by 2 bases, with 15 bases between them. This CDR3 is 15 amino acids long. CDR3 residues: CASSPPGTLNTEAFF. The CDR3 bases are TGTGCCAGCAGCCCGCCGGGAACCTTAAACACTGAAGCTTTCTTT.

The chain joins TRBV7-9 to TRBJ1-2, with D maybe TRBD1 (6 bases). From germline, CDR1 is SEHNR and CDR2 FQNEAQ (reference sequence). The ends were cut back, 1 base at V and 1 base at J, with 10 bases in the middle. The CDR3 has 15 residues. Here the CDR3 DNA reads TGTGCCAGCAGCTTAGAGGGGGACTTTAACTATGGCTACACCTTC. This sequence encodes CASSLEGDFNYGYTF.

The count of this clonotype is one. The chain employs TRBV20-1 and TRBJ1-2; TRBD1 matches at 7 bases. Germline CDR1 is DFQATT and CDR2 is SNEGSKA (reference sequence). The CDR3 length is 15 residues. The V segment lost 1 base and the J segment 0 bases; nucleotides outside the gene matches: 5. For the CDR3, the DNA is TGCAGTGCTAGAGTTGTGGGACAGCCTAACTATGGCTACACCTTC. Its translation: CSARVVGQPNYGYTF.

This clonotype was counted a few times. V usage is TRBV11-2 and J usage is TRBJ1-5, with TRBD1 matching over 8 bases. The CDR3 consists of 16 residues. The V segment lost 5 bases and the J segment 6 bases; nucleotides outside the gene matches: 12. Germline CDR1 is SGHAT and CDR2 is FQNNGV. CDR3 DNA: TGTGCCAGCAGCCCGGACAGGGAGGGCCTCAGTCAGCCCCAGCATTTT. Its translation is CASSPDREGLSQPQHF. The whole variable domain, remainder taken from reference TRBV11-2 and TRBJ1-5, is EAGVAQSPRYKIIEKRQSVAFWCNPISGHATLYWYQQILGQGPKLLIQFQNNGVVDDSQLPKDRFSAERLKGVDSTLKIQPAKLEDSAVYLCASSPDREGLSQPQHFGDGTRLSIL.

This clonotype was picked up a small number of times. The V gene is TRBV2, the J gene TRBJ2-5; TRBD1 is a possible D gene (6 bases). There are 16 residues in the CDR3. Per germline, CDR1 SNHLY and CDR2 FYNNEI. Trimming shortened V by 8 bases and J by 4 bases, and 23 bases separated the two germline ends. CDR3: CASPGGPGATRETQYF. As DNA, the CDR3 is TGTGCCAGCCCTGGAGGTCCAGGGGCCACACGAGAGACCCAGTACTTC.

The table lists this clonotype with many counts. The rearrangement uses TRBV19 and TRBJ1-1, with a tentative D call TRBD1 (5 bases). The CDR3 is 14 amino acids. V shed 2 bases and J shed 4 bases, with 11 bases lying between them. From germline, CDR1 is LNHDA and CDR2 SQIVND (reference sequence). The chain's CDR3 is CASSIRGGITEAFF. For the CDR3, the DNA is TGTGCCAGTAGTATACGGGGCGGAATCACTGAAGCTTTCTTT.

V is TRBV7-6 and J is TRBJ1-1; TRBD1 matches 7 bases. Trimming removed 5 bases from V and 1 base from J; junction bases left unmatched: 10. The CDR3 runs to 16 residues. Germline CDR1 reads SGHVS; CDR2 reads FNYEAQ. The CDR3 region has the DNA TGTGCCAGCAGCCAAGGAGGGGGCTGGGCGAACACTGAAGCTTTCTTT. Translating it yields CASSQGGGWANTEAFF.

This clonotype was observed a single time. The CDR3 DNA reads TGTGCCAGCAGTTTGGGACTAGCGGGACGGCGTAGTTACGAGCAGTACTTC. Translated, it gives CASSLGLAGRRSYEQYF. This sequence joins TRBV28 and TRBJ2-7; TRBD2 matches at 13 bases. Germline V gene lookup returns CDR1 MDHEN and CDR2 SYDVKM. V lost 3 bases and J lost 4; bases outside the gene matches: 9. This CDR3 is built from 17 residues.

This clonotype has at least ten counts. The chain has TRBV25-1 and TRBJ1-1; D possibly corresponds to TRBD1 (5 bases). V gave up 3 bases and J gave up 0 bases, with 29 bases separating them. CDR3 length: 21 residues. Germline CDR1 is MGHDK and CDR2 is SYGVNS. This CDR3 is CASSDSPFSPGLLRLNTEAFF. DNA of the CDR3: TGTGCCAGCAGTGATTCCCCTTTTTCCCCGGGACTACTTCGGCTGAACACTGAAGCTTTCTTT.

The V and J genes are TRBV7-9 and TRBJ2-5, with no clear D. The germline V gene encodes CDR1 SEHNR and CDR2 FQNEAQ (reference sequence). The CDR3 is made up of 11 amino acids. V lost 7 bases to trimming and J lost 5 bases, with 8 bases between them. DNA for the CDR3: TGTGCCAGCACCCTCGGGGAGACCCAGTACTTC. This sequence encodes CASTLGETQYF.

The chain joins TRBV12-3 or TRBV12-4 to TRBJ2-1, with 9 nucleotides matching TRBD1. The CDR3 length is 15 residues. V trimming: 7 bases; J trimming: 4 bases; junction bases outside the gene matches: 8. The CDR3, as DNA: TGTGCCAGCACCTTCCCGGGACAGGGTTACAATGAGCAGTTCTTC. As protein: CASTFPGQGYNEQFF.

This sequence joins TRBV7-2 and TRBJ2-1; 15 bases align to TRBD2. The CDR3 length is 17 residues. The junction had 6 bases not matched to a gene; V was cut back by 7 bases and J by 2 bases. Germline V gene lookup returns CDR1 SGHTA and CDR2 FQGNSA. The CDR3 here is CASNPGLAGGPYNEQFF. CDR3 DNA: TGTGCCAGCAACCCGGGACTAGCGGGGGGTCCCTACAATGAGCAGTTCTTC.

In its sample, this clonotype was seen a few times. CDR3: CASSRTSGRPSSYNEQFF. The CDR3 nucleotides are TGTGCCAGCAGCCGGACTAGCGGGAGGCCGAGCTCCTACAATGAGCAGTTCTTC. This chain connects TRBV7-8 to TRBJ2-1; TRBD2 agrees at 14 bases. The CDR3 spans 18 residues. Germline V CDR1 and CDR2: SGHVS, FQNEAQ. With 5 bases clipped from V and 0 bases from J, the junction kept 6 bases outside the gene matches.

The chain employs TRBV18 and TRBJ2-6; 13 bases agree with TRBD2. Germline V CDR1 and CDR2: KGHSH, LQKENI. V trimming: 3 bases; J trimming: 1 base; junction bases outside the gene matches: 3. The CDR3 is made up of 18 amino acids. The CDR3 reads CASSPWGLAGSGANVLTF. DNA for the CDR3: TGTGCCAGCTCACCCTGGGGACTAGCGGGGTCTGGGGCCAACGTCCTGACTTTC. The full variable domain, with the rest looked up from reference TRBV18 and TRBJ2-6, is NAGVMQNPRHLVRRRGQEARLRCSPMKGHSHVYWYRQLPEEGLKFMVYLQKENIIDESGMPKERFSAEFPKEGPSILRIQQVVRGDSAAYFCASSPWGLAGSGANVLTFGAGSRLTVL.

This clonotype was observed a handful of times. The chain recombines TRBV6-5 with TRBJ1-1; D possibly corresponds to TRBD1 (5 bases). V was pared by 2 bases and J by 7 bases, with 14 bases between. CDR3 length: 14 amino acids. Germline CDR1 MNHEY, CDR2 SVGAGI. The CDR3 spells CASSYTPGGVEAFF. As DNA, the CDR3 is TGTGCCAGCAGTTACACCCCGGGAGGGGTTGAAGCTTTCTTT.

The chain recombines TRBV7-4 with TRBJ2-1, with 7 positions matching TRBD1. The J segment lost 3 bases and the V segment lost 3 bases, leaving 17 bases of the junction unmatched. The CDR3 runs 19 residues. The germline gives CDR1 SGHVT, CDR2 SQSDAQ. Here the CDR3 reads CASSFRTGPARDHYNEQFF. Written as DNA, the CDR3 is TGTGCCAGCAGCTTCCGGACAGGTCCAGCCCGGGACCACTACAATGAGCAGTTCTTC.

V usage is TRBV9 and J usage is TRBJ1-5; TRBD1 agrees at 7 bases. The germline V gene encodes CDR1 SGDLS and CDR2 YYNGEE. J gave up 2 bases and V 4 bases, and 6 bases lay outside the gene matches. The CDR3 is made up of 15 amino acids. The CDR3 reads CASSPGGAGNQPQHF. The CDR3 coding sequence is TGTGCCAGCAGCCCAGGGGGGGCCGGCAATCAGCCCCAGCATTTT.